These 21 T cell receptor beta chains came from one sample sequenced in a study of OX40 agonist ivuxolimab in advanced cancers. Clones were sequenced by immunoSEQ multiplex PCR, and TCRdb holds only the in-frame ones, with some missing. Found here are approximately 11,000 clones, approximately 63% of them singletons; the top ten hold about 43%. The source was CD4+ or CD8+ T cells sorted from blood, collected in a trial of the OX40 agonist ivuxolimab. All receptors come from an adult with an advanced solid tumor such as melanoma, head and neck, liver or kidney cancer.

The CDR3 protein is CSVDLRTGQSEQFF. CDR3 nucleotides: TGCAGCGTTGACTTAAGGACCGGACAAAGCGAGCAGTTCTTC. This sequence joins TRBV29-1 and TRBJ2-1; possibly TRBD1 for D (5 bases). The germline CDR1 and CDR2 sequences are SQVTM and ANQGSEA. V lost 3 bases to trimming and J lost 10 bases, with 19 bases between them. The CDR3 is made up of 14 amino acids.

The CDR3 DNA reads as TGTGCCAGCAGTGTTCGCGACTACGAGCAGTACTTC. It translates to CASSVRDYEQYF. The rearrangement uses TRBV6-5 and TRBJ2-7; D call uncertain. V lost 5 bases and J lost 3, with 8 bases in between. From germline, CDR1 is MNHEY and CDR2 SVGAGI. This CDR3 spans 12 amino acids.

The chain employs TRBV29-1 and TRBJ2-7; D is undetermined. Germline values: CDR1 SQVTM, CDR2 ANQGSEA. The CDR3 runs to 13 residues. V was pared by 3 bases and J by 4 bases, with 13 bases between. In nucleotides, the CDR3 is TGCAGCGTTGATAAGGGAAGTCCGTACGAGCAGTACTTC. Protein: CSVDKGSPYEQYF.

This clone turned up a few times. The rearrangement joins TRBV6-1 to TRBJ1-2, with 7 bases aligning to TRBD1. CDR1 is MNHNS and CDR2 is SASEGT in the germline V gene. This CDR3 region has 14 residues. Trimming removed 7 bases from V and 1 base from J; junction bases left unmatched: 6. The CDR3 DNA is TGTGCCAGCATTGGGACAGAGGGTAACTATGGCTACACCTTC. Its translation is CASIGTEGNYGYTF.

The table lists this clone with a count of one. V and J are TRBV5-6 and TRBJ1-2, with 8 bases that match TRBD1. The V gene end was trimmed by 1 base and the J gene end by 4 bases; junction bases not matched to a gene: 3. The CDR3 is made up of 14 amino acids. The V gene's germline CDR1 is SGHDT and CDR2 YYEEEE. The chain's CDR3 is CASSLPGGVYGYTF. DNA of the CDR3: TGTGCCAGCAGCTTGCCAGGGGGCGTCTATGGCTACACCTTC.

J is TRBJ2-2 and V is TRBV27, with 13 bases lining up with TRBD2. V trimming: 6 bases; J trimming: 7 bases; junction bases outside the gene matches: 14. This CDR3 has 18 amino acids. Germline V gives CDR1 MNHEY, CDR2 SMNVEV (reference sequence). As DNA, the CDR3 is TGTGCCAGCAGACTAACTAGCGGGAGGGCCCGGATGATCGGGGAGCTGTTTTTT. Translation gives CASRLTSGRARMIGELFF.

This clone was found a few times. The CDR3 nucleotides are TGCAGCGTCAGGGCGGGTACGAACACCGGGGAGCTGTTTTTT. Protein sequence: CSVRAGTNTGELFF. This chain links TRBV29-1 with TRBJ2-2; D possibly uses TRBD1 or TRBD2 (5 bases each). The V gene's germline CDR1 is SQVTM and CDR2 ANQGSEA. The CDR3 runs to 14 residues. Trimming removed 6 bases from V and 0 bases from J, with 11 bases in between.

The chain carries TRBV4-2 and TRBJ1-4; D gene uncertain. Germline-derived CDR1 and CDR2 are LGHNA and YNFKEQ. The CDR3 length is 15 residues. Trimming removed 1 base from V and 8 bases from J, with 14 bases in between. Here the CDR3 DNA reads TGTGCCAGCAGCCAAGGGGCCGGTCTTGGGGAAAAACTGTTTTTT. It specifies CASSQGAGLGEKLFF.

The chain joins TRBV28 to TRBJ2-3; 9 bases agree with TRBD2. Germline CDR1 is MDHEN and CDR2 is SYDVKM. J lost 4 bases, V lost 7 bases, and 27 bases had no gene match. The CDR3 sequence is 21 residues long. In nucleotides, the CDR3 is TGTGCCAGCACATACTATGTGGGAGCGGGCGGGAGGGGCGTCCGGGCAGATACGCAGTATTTT. Protein: CASTYYVGAGGRGVRADTQYF.

This clone was picked up a small number of times. The chain uses TRBV4-1 and TRBJ1-2; D ambiguous. Trimming left V 4 bases short and J 2 bases short, with 11 bases between. The CDR3 is 14 residues long. Germline V gene lookup returns CDR1 MGHRA and CDR2 YSYEKL. The chain's CDR3 is CASSLVTENYGYTF. The DNA for the CDR3 is TGCGCCAGCAGCCTCGTGACGGAAAACTATGGCTACACCTTC.

The V gene is TRBV4-1, the J gene TRBJ1-3, with TRBD1 as a possible D gene (5 bases). The CDR3 spans 15 residues. V dropped 1 base and J dropped 7 bases, with 14 bases sitting between them. Germline assignment: CDR1 MGHRA and CDR2 YSYEKL. CDR3: CASSQAPAGSNTIYF. As DNA, the CDR3 is TGCGCCAGCAGCCAAGCCCCCGCAGGGTCTAACACCATATATTTT.

This sequence joins TRBV2 and TRBJ2-7; no firm D call. Germline loops: CDR1 SNHLY, CDR2 FYNNEI. V lost 2 bases and J 3 bases, leaving 8 bases between the germline ends. The CDR3 loop spans 13 amino acids. CDR3 nucleotide sequence: TGTGCCAGCAGTGAATCGGGCCTCTACGAGCAGTACTTC. Its translation is CASSESGLYEQYF. The full variable domain, its missing parts supplied by reference TRBV2 and TRBJ2-7, is EPEVTQTPSHQVTQMGQEVILRCVPISNHLYFYWYRQILGQKVEFLVSFYNNEISEKSEIFDDQFSVERPDGSNFTLKIRSTKLEDSAMYFCASSESGLYEQYFGPGTRLTVT.

The chain recombines TRBV27 with TRBJ2-7; 8 positions match TRBD2. After removal of 3 bases from V and 7 bases from J, the junction contained 8 bases not matched to a gene. Germline V gene lookup returns CDR1 MNHEY and CDR2 SMNVEV (reference sequence). The CDR3 consists of 14 residues. The CDR3 nucleotides read TGTGCCAGCAGTTTTGGAAGCGGGAGTGAAGAGCAGTACTTC. It yields the protein CASSFGSGSEEQYF.

The chain links TRBV7-9 to TRBJ1-1; D remains unclear. Per germline, CDR1 SEHNR and CDR2 FQNEAQ (reference sequence). The CDR3 loop spans 16 amino acids. V was pared by 5 bases and J by 3 bases, with 19 bases between. The CDR3 region has the DNA TGTGCCAGCAGCCCTTCGGGCGGTGATCGTTACACTGAAGCTTTCTTT. Translation gives CASSPSGGDRYTEAFF.

The chain couples TRBV19 to TRBJ2-3, with a weak D call TRBD2 (5 bases). The V and J ends lost 6 bases and 2 bases respectively, with 15 bases between them. Germline V gives CDR1 LNHDA, CDR2 SQIVND (reference sequence). The CDR3 covers 15 residues. The CDR3 DNA is TGTGCCAGTAGCCGATCAGACTACTTCACAGATACGCAGTATTTT. It is translated as CASSRSDYFTDTQYF.

The chain recombines TRBV9 with TRBJ2-3; TRBD2 might be the D (6 bases). Germline loops: CDR1 SGDLS, CDR2 YYNGEE. Trimming removed 4 bases from V and 2 bases from J, with 11 bases in between. CDR3 length: 14 amino acids. The CDR3 nucleotides read TGTGCCAGCAGCCAGTGGGGGGTCACAGATACGCAGTATTTT. The encoded protein is CASSQWGVTDTQYF. Filled out from reference TRBV9 and TRBJ2-3, the complete variable domain reads DSGVTQTPKHLITATGQRVTLRCSPRSGDLSVYWYQQSLDQGLQFLIQYYNGEERAKGNILERFSAQQFPDLHSELNLSSLELGDSALYFCASSQWGVTDTQYFGPGTRLTVL.

By its share, this clone is medium-sized. V and J are TRBV28 and TRBJ1-3; D is unresolved. This CDR3 has 15 amino acids. CDR1 is MDHEN, CDR2 SYDVKM, per germline. V was trimmed by 2 bases and J by 0 bases, leaving 8 bases between them. In nucleotides, the CDR3 is TGTGCCAGCAGTTTACTGGCGAGCTCTGGAAACACCATATATTTT. It codes for CASSLLASSGNTIYF.

This chain joins TRBV7-2 and TRBJ2-7, with 7 bases lining up with TRBD1. CDR1 is SGHTA and CDR2 is FQGNSA in the germline V gene. CDR3 length: 14 amino acids. V lost 4 bases, J lost 3 bases, and 6 bases stayed unmatched. In nucleotides, the CDR3 is TGTGCCAGCAGCTCCTACAGGGGAGTCTACGAGCAGTACTTC. It is translated as CASSSYRGVYEQYF.

The chain combines TRBV7-3 with TRBJ2-1, with TRBD2 matching over 8 bases. This CDR3 has 15 amino acids. Germline CDR1 SGHTA, CDR2 FQGTGA. Germline trimming cut 1 base from V and 4 bases from J; bases unmatched to any gene: 3. As DNA, the CDR3 is TGTGCCAGCAGCTTAATAGCGGGACCTTACAATGAGCAGTTCTTC. It codes for CASSLIAGPYNEQFF.

The CDR3 loop is CASSYTGGQETQYF. CDR3 bases: TGTGCCAGCAGTTACACGGGAGGGCAAGAGACCCAGTACTTC. The genes are TRBV6-9 and TRBJ2-5; 8 bases fit TRBD2. After removal of 3 bases from V and 2 bases from J, the junction contained 2 bases not matched to a gene. Germline V gives CDR1 MNHGY, CDR2 SVAAGI. The CDR3 consists of 14 residues.

The chain recombines TRBV13 with TRBJ2-7; no reliable D call. Between the trimmed V and J ends, which lost 4 bases and 6 bases, there was a span of 7 bases. The CDR3 has 11 amino acids. Looked up from germline, CDR1 is PRHDT and CDR2 is FYEKMQ (reference sequence). The CDR3 loop is CASSSFGEQYF. Written as DNA, the CDR3 is TGTGCCAGCAGCTCCTTCGGCGAGCAGTACTTC.